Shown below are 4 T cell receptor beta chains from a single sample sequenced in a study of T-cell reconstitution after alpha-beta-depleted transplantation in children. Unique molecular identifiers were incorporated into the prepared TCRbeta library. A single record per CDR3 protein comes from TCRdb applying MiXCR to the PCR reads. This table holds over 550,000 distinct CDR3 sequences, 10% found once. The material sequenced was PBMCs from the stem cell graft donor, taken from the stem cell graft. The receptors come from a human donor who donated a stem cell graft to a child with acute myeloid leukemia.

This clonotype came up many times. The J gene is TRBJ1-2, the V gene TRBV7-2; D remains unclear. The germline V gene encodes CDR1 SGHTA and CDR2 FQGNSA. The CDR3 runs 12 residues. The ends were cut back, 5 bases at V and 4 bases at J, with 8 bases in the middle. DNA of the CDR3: TGTGCCAGCAGCCTGATTGGCTATGGCTACACCTTC. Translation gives CASSLIGYGYTF.

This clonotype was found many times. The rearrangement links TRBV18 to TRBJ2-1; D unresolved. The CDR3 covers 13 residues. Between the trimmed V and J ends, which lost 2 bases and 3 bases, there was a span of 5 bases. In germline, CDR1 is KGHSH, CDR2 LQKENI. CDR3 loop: CASSPSNYNEQFF. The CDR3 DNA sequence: TGTGCCAGCTCACCATCGAACTACAATGAGCAGTTCTTC.

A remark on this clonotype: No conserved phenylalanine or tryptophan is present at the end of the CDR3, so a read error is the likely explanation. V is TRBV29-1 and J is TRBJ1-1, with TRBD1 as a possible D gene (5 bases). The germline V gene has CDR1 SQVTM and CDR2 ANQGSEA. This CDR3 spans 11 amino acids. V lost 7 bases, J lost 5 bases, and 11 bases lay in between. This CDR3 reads CSGDSRTEAFC. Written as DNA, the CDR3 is TGCAGCGGAGACAGTCGAACTGAAGCTTTCTGT.

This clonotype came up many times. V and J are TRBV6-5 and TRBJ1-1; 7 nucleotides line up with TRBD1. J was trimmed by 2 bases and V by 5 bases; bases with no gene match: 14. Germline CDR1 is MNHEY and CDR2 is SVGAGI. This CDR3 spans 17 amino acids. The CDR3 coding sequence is TGTGCCAGCAGTAGTCGACAGGGTCAGCGCTCCAACACTGAAGCTTTCTTT. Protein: CASSSRQGQRSNTEAFF.